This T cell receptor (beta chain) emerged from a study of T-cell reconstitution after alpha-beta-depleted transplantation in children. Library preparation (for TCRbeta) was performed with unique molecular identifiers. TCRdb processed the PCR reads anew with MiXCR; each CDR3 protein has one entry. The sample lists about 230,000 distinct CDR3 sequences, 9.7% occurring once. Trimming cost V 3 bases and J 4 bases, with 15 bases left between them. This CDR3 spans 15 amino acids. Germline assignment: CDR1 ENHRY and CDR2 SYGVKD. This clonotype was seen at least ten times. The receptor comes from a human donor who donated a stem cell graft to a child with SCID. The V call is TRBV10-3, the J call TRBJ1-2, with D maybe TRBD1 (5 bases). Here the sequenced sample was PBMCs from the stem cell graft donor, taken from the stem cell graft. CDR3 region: CAISEGQGPRYGYTF. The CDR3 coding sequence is TGTGCCATCAGTGAAGGGCAGGGTCCCCGCTATGGCTACACCTTC.